This entry describes one TCR beta chain. This sample is drawn from a study of control samples from healthy donors and cancer patients. Profiling relied on immunoSEQ multiplex PCR, and the TCRdb table lists in-frame clones only, not all of them. The repertoire holds 120,000 or so clones, approximately 90% seen once, with approximately 3.7% in the top ten. This CDR3 region has 13 residues. From germline, CDR1 is SNHLY and CDR2 FYNNEI. V was trimmed by 1 base and J by 7 bases, leaving 10 bases between them. This chain connects TRBV2 to TRBJ1-1; maybe TRBD1 (5 bases). The material sequenced was PBMCs. This clonotype was sampled from a woman in her fifties or sixties with lung cancer. CDR3 sequence reads: CASSEDRSREAFF. The CDR3 bases are TGTGCCAGCAGTGAAGACAGGAGCCGTGAAGCTTTCTTT.